These T cell receptor beta chains were read from a single sample in a study of shared clonotypes between healthy human individuals. Sequenced by immunoSEQ multiplex PCR; TCRdb stores in-frame clones only, minus some. Here the sample spans 550,000 to 800,000 clones, about 90% being singletons. The source material was memory CD8+ T cells from PBMCs. These TCRs come from a man younger than 30 in good health. Some clones in this sample may be carry-over from other donors' samples. Both conserved end residues are part of each CDR3. A D gene is named only where the DNA matches it firmly. Clone size, where shown, is once, few, many, or a class for clones that have expanded.

V gene: TRBV27; clone size: -; J gene: TRBJ1-5; D gene: -; CDR3 protein: CASSLVSYSNQPQHF; CDR3 DNA: TGTGCCAGCAGTTTAGTCAGCTATAGCAATCAGCCCCAGCATTTT
V gene: TRBV13; clone size: once; J gene: TRBJ1-2; D gene: -; CDR3 protein: CASSPAGYYGYTF; CDR3 DNA: TGTGCCAGCAGCCCAGCAGGGTATTATGGCTACACCTTC
V gene: TRBV9; clone size: -; J gene: TRBJ2-1; D gene: -; CDR3 protein: CASSGASYNEQFF; CDR3 DNA: TGTGCCAGCAGCGGGGCCTCCTACAATGAGCAGTTCTTC
V gene: TRBV4-1; clone size: -; J gene: TRBJ1-1; D gene: -; CDR3 protein: CASSQVGGQWTEAFF; CDR3 DNA: TGCGCCAGCAGCCAAGTAGGCGGCCAATGGACTGAAGCTTTCTTT
V gene: TRBV27; clone size: once; J gene: TRBJ2-1; D gene: TRBD1; CDR3 protein: CASSLGQGAGYEQFF; CDR3 DNA: TGTGCCAGCAGTTTAGGACAGGGTGCGGGTTATGAGCAGTTCTTC
V gene: TRBV9; clone size: -; J gene: TRBJ2-7; D gene: TRBD2; CDR3 protein: CASSVEASGGYEQYF; CDR3 DNA: TGTGCCAGCAGCGTAGAGGCATCGGGGGGGTACGAGCAGTACTTC
V gene: TRBV9; clone size: -; J gene: TRBJ2-6; D gene: -; CDR3 protein: CASSVGSGANVLTF; CDR3 DNA: TGTGCCAGCAGCGTAGGGTCCGGGGCCAACGTCCTGACTTTC
V gene: TRBV11-2; clone size: -; J gene: TRBJ2-7; D gene: TRBD2; CDR3 protein: CASSSRSGLAGGAYEQYF; CDR3 DNA: TGTGCCAGCAGCTCGCGGTCGGGACTAGCGGGGGGAGCCTACGAGCAGTACTTC
V gene: TRBV6-4; clone size: once; J gene: TRBJ1-5; D gene: -; CDR3 protein: CASSVAANQPQHF; CDR3 DNA: TGTGCCAGCAGTGTGGCCGCTAATCAGCCCCAGCATTTT
V gene: TRBV27; clone size: -; J gene: TRBJ1-2; D gene: -; CDR3 protein: CASSLSSHYGYTF; CDR3 DNA: TGTGCCAGCAGTTTATCAAGTCACTATGGCTACACCTTC
V gene: TRBV12-1; clone size: -; J gene: TRBJ2-5; D gene: -; CDR3 protein: CASSFGLAGRGETQYF; CDR3 DNA: TGTGCCAGCAGCTTTGGGCTAGCGGGACGGGGGGAGACCCAGTACTTC
V gene: TRBV9; clone size: -; J gene: TRBJ2-1; D gene: -; CDR3 protein: CASSVEGMGGSYNEQFF; CDR3 DNA: TGTGCCAGCAGCGTAGAAGGTATGGGAGGCTCCTACAATGAGCAGTTCTTC
V gene: TRBV9; clone size: -; J gene: TRBJ2-7; D gene: -; CDR3 protein: CASSAGLSGYEQYF; CDR3 DNA: TGTGCCAGCAGCGCTGGACTCTCGGGCTACGAGCAGTACTTC
V gene: TRBV15; clone size: -; J gene: TRBJ2-3; D gene: -; CDR3 protein: CATRGGVSDTQYF; CDR3 DNA: TGTGCCACCAGGGGGGGTGTTTCAGATACGCAGTATTTT
V gene: TRBV5-1; clone size: once; J gene: TRBJ2-1; D gene: -; CDR3 protein: CASSLASRRAPYNEQFF; CDR3 DNA: TGCGCCAGCAGCTTGGCCTCGAGGAGGGCCCCCTACAATGAGCAGTTCTTC
V gene: TRBV7-9; clone size: -; J gene: TRBJ1-3; D gene: -; CDR3 protein: CASSLVNVGQDIGNTIYF; CDR3 DNA: TGTGCCAGCAGCCTGGTGAATGTCGGACAAGACATAGGAAACACCATATATTTT
V gene: TRBV9; clone size: -; J gene: TRBJ1-1; D gene: -; CDR3 protein: CASSVVPGAEDTEAFF; CDR3 DNA: TGTGCCAGCAGCGTAGTCCCGGGGGCGGAAGACACTGAAGCTTTCTTT
V gene: TRBV14; clone size: -; J gene: TRBJ2-1; D gene: -; CDR3 protein: CASGGTSSYNEQFF; CDR3 DNA: TGTGCCAGCGGAGGGACGAGCTCCTACAATGAGCAGTTCTTC
V gene: TRBV20-1; clone size: -; J gene: TRBJ2-7; D gene: -; CDR3 protein: CSARDSYEQYF; CDR3 DNA: TGCAGTGCTAGAGACTCGTACGAGCAGTACTTC
V gene: TRBV6-1; clone size: -; J gene: TRBJ1-4; D gene: TRBD1; CDR3 protein: CASSERQGSEKLFF; CDR3 DNA: TGTGCCAGCAGTGAAAGACAGGGTAGTGAAAAACTGTTTTTT
V gene: TRBV19; clone size: -; J gene: TRBJ1-2; D gene: -; CDR3 protein: CASSSGQFYGYTF; CDR3 DNA: TGTGCCAGTAGTTCCGGACAGTTCTATGGCTACACCTTC
V gene: TRBV5-6; clone size: once; J gene: TRBJ2-5; D gene: -; CDR3 protein: CASSSMGHLQETQYF; CDR3 DNA: TGTGCCAGCAGCTCCATGGGACACCTCCAAGAGACCCAGTACTTC
V gene: TRBV6-5; clone size: -; J gene: TRBJ2-3; D gene: -; CDR3 protein: CASKGGGNTDTQYF; CDR3 DNA: TGTGCCAGCAAGGGCGGCGGCAACACAGATACGCAGTATTTT
V gene: TRBV27; clone size: -; J gene: TRBJ2-7; D gene: -; CDR3 protein: CASSSNRREPYEQYF; CDR3 DNA: TGTGCCAGCAGTTCCAATAGAAGGGAACCCTACGAGCAGTACTTC
V gene: TRBV27; clone size: -; J gene: TRBJ2-1; D gene: -; CDR3 protein: CASSQNPPSVSSYNEQFF; CDR3 DNA: TGTGCCAGCAGTCAGAACCCGCCTAGCGTTAGCTCCTACAATGAGCAGTTCTTC
V gene: TRBV7-9; clone size: once; J gene: TRBJ1-2; D gene: -; CDR3 protein: CASSLGVTGHYGYTF; CDR3 DNA: TGTGCCAGCAGCTTAGGGGTCACCGGCCACTATGGCTACACCTTC
V gene: TRBV11-2; clone size: -; J gene: TRBJ2-7; D gene: -; CDR3 protein: CASSAQRGWGGEQYF; CDR3 DNA: TGTGCCAGCAGCGCACAGCGAGGTTGGGGCGGGGAGCAGTACTTC
V gene: TRBV27; clone size: -; J gene: TRBJ2-2; D gene: TRBD2; CDR3 protein: CASSSSLNIESGRVAGELFF; CDR3 DNA: TGTGCCAGCAGTTCAAGCCTAAATATCGAGAGCGGGAGGGTCGCCGGGGAGCTGTTTTTT
V gene: TRBV5-1; clone size: -; J gene: TRBJ2-7; D gene: TRBD2; CDR3 protein: CASRGTSDSSYEQYF; CDR3 DNA: TGCGCCAGCAGAGGGACTAGCGACAGCTCCTACGAGCAGTACTTC